One T cell receptor (beta chain) is described in this entry. Its target is unknown. The data are from a study of glioma-infiltrating T cells. Study findings and constraints: CDR3 overlap between tissue and blood was very small. Tissue-blood divergence was below expectation in non-neoplastic patients, above in gliomas.

Per germline, CDR1 MDHEN and CDR2 SYDVKM. The length of the CDR3 is 16 residues. V lost 7 bases and J lost 1, with 17 bases in between. Using RNA template, CDR3s of TCR alpha and beta were amplified with iRepertoire arm-PCR. TCRdb ran MiXCR on the multiplex PCR reads and lists one entry per CDR3 protein. The table includes about 93,000 distinct CDR3 sequences, roughly 37% detected once. Sequenced input: glioma tissue, nonneoplastic brain tissue, or PBMCs (not recorded which). The receptor's source is a human donor with low-grade glioma or glioblastoma, undergoing nonglioma brain surgery, or in good health (not recorded which). This chain connects TRBV28 to TRBJ1-5, with D maybe TRBD1 (5 bases). As DNA, the CDR3 is TGTGCCAGCATGATACAGGAGCCCAACAGCAATCAGCCCCAGCATTTT. It yields the protein CASMIQEPNSNQPQHF. The entire variable domain, with the rest obtained from reference TRBV28 and TRBJ1-5, is as follows: DVKVTQSSRYLVKRTGEKVFLECVQDMDHENMFWYRQDPGLGLRLIYFSYDVKMKEKGDIPEGYSVSREKKERFSLILESASTNQTSMYLCASMIQEPNSNQPQHFGDGTRLSIL.